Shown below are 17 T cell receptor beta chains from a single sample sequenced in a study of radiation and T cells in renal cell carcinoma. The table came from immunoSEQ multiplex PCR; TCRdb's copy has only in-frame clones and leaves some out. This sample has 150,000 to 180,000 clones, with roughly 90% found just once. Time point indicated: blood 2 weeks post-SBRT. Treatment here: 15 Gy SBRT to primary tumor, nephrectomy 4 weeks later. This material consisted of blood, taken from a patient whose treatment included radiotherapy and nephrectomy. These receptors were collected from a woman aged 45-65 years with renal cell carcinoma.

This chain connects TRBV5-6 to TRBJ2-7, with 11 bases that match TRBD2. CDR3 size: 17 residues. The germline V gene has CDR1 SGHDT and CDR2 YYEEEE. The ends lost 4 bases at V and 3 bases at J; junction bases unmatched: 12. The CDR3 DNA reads TGTGCCAGCAGCCGTACACCTAGCGGGGGGCGTCACTACGAGCAGTACTTC. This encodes CASSRTPSGGRHYEQYF. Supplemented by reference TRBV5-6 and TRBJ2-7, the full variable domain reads DAGVTQSPTHLIKTRGQQVTLRCSPKSGHDTVSWYQQALGQGPQFIFQYYEEEERQRGNFPDRFSGHQFPNYSSELNVNALLLGDSALYLCASSRTPSGGRHYEQYFGPGTRLTVT.

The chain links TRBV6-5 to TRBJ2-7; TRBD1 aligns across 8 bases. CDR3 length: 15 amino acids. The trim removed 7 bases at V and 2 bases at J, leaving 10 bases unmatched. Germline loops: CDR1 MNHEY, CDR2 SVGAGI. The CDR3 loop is CASNEGTGIPYEQYF. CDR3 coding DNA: TGTGCCAGCAATGAGGGGACAGGAATCCCCTACGAGCAGTACTTC.

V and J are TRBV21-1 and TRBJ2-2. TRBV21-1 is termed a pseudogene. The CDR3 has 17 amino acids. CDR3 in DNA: TGTGCCAGCAGCAAAGAACGGGGCGCGGGGAACACCGGGGAGCTGTTTTTT. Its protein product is CASSKERGAGNTGELFF.

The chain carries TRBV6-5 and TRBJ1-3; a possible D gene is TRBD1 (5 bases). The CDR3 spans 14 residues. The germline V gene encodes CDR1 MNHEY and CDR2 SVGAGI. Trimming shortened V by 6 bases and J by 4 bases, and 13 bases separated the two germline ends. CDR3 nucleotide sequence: TGTGCCAGCAGGACAGAGTCGAAGGGAAACACCATATATTTT. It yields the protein CASRTESKGNTIYF.

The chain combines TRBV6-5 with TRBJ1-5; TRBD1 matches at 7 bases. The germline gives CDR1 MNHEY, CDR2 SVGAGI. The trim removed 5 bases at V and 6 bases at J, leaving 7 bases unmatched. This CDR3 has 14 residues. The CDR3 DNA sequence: TGTGCCAGCAGTGCAACCCAGGGGGTTCAGCCCCAGCATTTT. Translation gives CASSATQGVQPQHF.

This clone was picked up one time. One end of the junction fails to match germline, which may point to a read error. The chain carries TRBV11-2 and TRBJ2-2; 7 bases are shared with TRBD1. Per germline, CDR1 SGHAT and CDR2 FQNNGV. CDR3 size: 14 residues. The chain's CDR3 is CASSLDRETGELFF. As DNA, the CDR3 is TGTGCCAGCAGCCTAGACAGGGAAACCGGGGAGCTGTTTTTT. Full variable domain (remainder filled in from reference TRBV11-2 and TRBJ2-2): EAGVAQSPRYKIIEKRQSVAFWCNPISGHATLYWYQQILGQGPKLLIQFQNNGVVDDSQLPKDRFSAERLKGVDSTLKIQPAKLEDSAVYLCASSLDRETGELFFGEGSRLTVL.

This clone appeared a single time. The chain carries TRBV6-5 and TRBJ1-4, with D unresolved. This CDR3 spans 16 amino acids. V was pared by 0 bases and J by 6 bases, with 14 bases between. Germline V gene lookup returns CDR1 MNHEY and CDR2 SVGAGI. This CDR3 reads CASSYSLPNRDEKLFF. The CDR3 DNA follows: TGTGCCAGCAGTTACTCCCTCCCAAACCGGGATGAAAAACTGTTTTTT.

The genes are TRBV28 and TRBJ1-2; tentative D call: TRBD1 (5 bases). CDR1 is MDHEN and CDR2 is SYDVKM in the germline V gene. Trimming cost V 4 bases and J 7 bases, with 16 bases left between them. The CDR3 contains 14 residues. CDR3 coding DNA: TGTGCCAGCAGTTCCAATGGGGACGCCGGTGGCTACACCTTC. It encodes CASSSNGDAGGYTF.

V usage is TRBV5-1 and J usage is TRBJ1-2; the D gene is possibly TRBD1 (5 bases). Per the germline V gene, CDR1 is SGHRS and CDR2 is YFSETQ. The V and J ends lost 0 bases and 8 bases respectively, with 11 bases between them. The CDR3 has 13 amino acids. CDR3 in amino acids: CASSLESGRGYTF. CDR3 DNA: TGCGCCAGCAGCTTGGAGTCAGGGCGAGGCTACACCTTC.

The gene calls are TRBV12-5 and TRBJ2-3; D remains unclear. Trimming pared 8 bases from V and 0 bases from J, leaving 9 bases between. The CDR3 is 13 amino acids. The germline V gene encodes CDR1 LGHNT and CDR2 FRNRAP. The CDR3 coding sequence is TGTGCTAGTTACGGTTGGAGCACAGATACGCAGTATTTT. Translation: CASYGWSTDTQYF.

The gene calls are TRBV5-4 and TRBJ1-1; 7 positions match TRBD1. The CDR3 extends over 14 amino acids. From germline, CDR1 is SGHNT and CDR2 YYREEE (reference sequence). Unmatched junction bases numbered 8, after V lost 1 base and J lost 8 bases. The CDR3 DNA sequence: TGTGCCAGCAGCTTGCCCCTACTACAGGGGGAAGCTTTCTTT. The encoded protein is CASSLPLLQGEAFF.

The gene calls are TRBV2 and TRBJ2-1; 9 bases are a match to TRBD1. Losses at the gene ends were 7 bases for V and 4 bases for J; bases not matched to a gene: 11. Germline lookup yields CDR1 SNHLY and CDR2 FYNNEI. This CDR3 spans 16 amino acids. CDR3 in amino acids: CASNAVDRGSYNEQFF. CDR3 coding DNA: TGTGCCAGCAACGCTGTGGACAGGGGAAGTTACAATGAGCAGTTCTTC.

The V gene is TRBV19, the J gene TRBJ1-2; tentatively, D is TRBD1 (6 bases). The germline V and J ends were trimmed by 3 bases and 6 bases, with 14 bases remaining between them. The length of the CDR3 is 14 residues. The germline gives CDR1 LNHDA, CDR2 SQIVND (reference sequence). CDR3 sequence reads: CASSINRDVHGYTF. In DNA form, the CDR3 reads TGTGCCAGTAGTATCAACAGGGACGTCCATGGCTACACCTTC. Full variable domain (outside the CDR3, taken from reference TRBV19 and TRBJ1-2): DGGITQSPKYLFRKEGQNVTLSCEQNLNHDAMYWYRQDPGQGLRLIYYSQIVNDFQKGDIAEGYSVSREKKESFPLTVTSAQKNPTAFYLCASSINRDVHGYTFGSGTRLTVV.

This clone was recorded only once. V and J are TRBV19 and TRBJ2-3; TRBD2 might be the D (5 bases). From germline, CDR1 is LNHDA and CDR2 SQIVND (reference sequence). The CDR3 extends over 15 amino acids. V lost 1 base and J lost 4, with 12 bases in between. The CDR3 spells CASSIGLLRADTQYF. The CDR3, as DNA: TGTGCCAGTAGTATAGGACTACTGAGGGCAGATACGCAGTATTTT.

In DNA, the CDR3 is TGTGCCAGTAAGGACAGGGGCAATCAGCCCCAGCATTTT. This sequence encodes CASKDRGNQPQHF. This chain uses TRBV19 with TRBJ1-5, with 8 bases that match TRBD1. Germline loops: CDR1 LNHDA, CDR2 SQIVND (reference sequence). V dropped 7 bases and J dropped 2; count of bases not matched to a gene: 1. This CDR3 has 13 amino acids.

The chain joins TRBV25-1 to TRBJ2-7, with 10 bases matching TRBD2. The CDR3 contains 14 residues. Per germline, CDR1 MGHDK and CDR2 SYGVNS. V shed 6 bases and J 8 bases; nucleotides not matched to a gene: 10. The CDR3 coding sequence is TGTGCCAGCAGCCTTGTAGCGGGGGGCCTTCAGCAGTACTTC. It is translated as CASSLVAGGLQQYF.

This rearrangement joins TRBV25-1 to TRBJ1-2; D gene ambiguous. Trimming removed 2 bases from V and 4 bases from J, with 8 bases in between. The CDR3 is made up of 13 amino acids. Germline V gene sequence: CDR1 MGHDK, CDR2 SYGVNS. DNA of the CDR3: TGTGCCAGCAGTGAAGGGAACTTCTATGGCTACACCTTC. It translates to CASSEGNFYGYTF.